A single sample gave rise to the 30 T cell receptor beta chains below, sequenced in a study of beta chain features in type 1 diabetes. Since all of the isolated RNA was reverse transcribed, expressed TCRB transcripts were what got sequenced. Assay: immunoSEQ multiplex PCR; the TCRdb copy retains only in-frame clones and omits some. The sample comprises 900,000 or so clones, roughly 17% of which are singletons, and 0.023% rests with the top ten. The sequenced sample consisted of naive CD4+ T cells from blood. These TCRs come from a woman in her late teens or twenties in good health.

In this sample, this clone turned up a few times. The chain couples TRBV4-3 to TRBJ2-3; D perhaps matches TRBD2 (6 bases). The CDR3 covers 15 residues. V lost 2 bases and J 0 bases, leaving 9 bases between the germline ends. From germline, CDR1 is LGHNA and CDR2 YSLEER. The CDR3 DNA follows: TGCGCCAGCAGCCAACGGGGGACTAGCACAGATACGCAGTATTTT. Amino acid sequence: CASSQRGTSTDTQYF.

This clone has a single count. The gene calls are TRBV19 and TRBJ2-7, with TRBD2 matching 10 bases. The trim removed 6 bases at V and 2 bases at J, leaving 7 bases unmatched. The CDR3 length is 15 residues. Germline-derived CDR1 and CDR2 are LNHDA and SQIVND (reference sequence). The CDR3 is CASSTLLAGAYEQYF. In DNA form, the CDR3 reads TGTGCCAGTAGCACTCTTCTAGCGGGAGCCTACGAGCAGTACTTC.

The chain uses TRBV14 and TRBJ1-1; a weak D match, TRBD1 (6 bases). Germline V lookup: CDR1 SGHDN, CDR2 FVKESK. V lost 4 bases and J lost 1, with 16 bases in between. The CDR3 totals 16 residues. CDR3 protein: CASSLRAGARNTEAFF. DNA of the CDR3: TGTGCCAGCAGCCTAAGGGCAGGGGCCCGGAACACTGAAGCTTTCTTT.

This clone was seen a few times. The V and J genes are TRBV5-1 and TRBJ2-1; TRBD1 aligns across 10 bases. Germline V gene lookup returns CDR1 SGHRS and CDR2 YFSETQ. The CDR3 has 16 amino acids. The V gene end was trimmed by 2 bases and the J gene end by 6 bases; junction bases not matched to a gene: 8. In DNA form, the CDR3 reads TGCGCCAGCAGCTTCACGACAGGGGGCGTTCGCAATGAGCAGTTCTTC. It encodes CASSFTTGGVRNEQFF.

V and J are TRBV9 and TRBJ2-7, with unresolved D. The CDR3 consists of 14 residues. CDR1 and CDR2 from the germline V gene are SGDLS and YYNGEE. Trimming cost V 0 bases and J 6 bases, with 13 bases left between them. Written as DNA, the CDR3 is TGTGCCAGCAGCGTAGCTCCGGATTTCGCCGAGCAGTACTTC. Translating it yields CASSVAPDFAEQYF.

This clone was seen only a few times. The chain joins TRBV6-1 to TRBJ1-2; 9 bases fit TRBD1. Germline V gives CDR1 MNHNS, CDR2 SASEGT. The CDR3 runs 15 residues. Losses at the gene ends were 4 bases for V and 3 bases for J; bases not matched to a gene: 6. The DNA for the CDR3 is TGTGCCAGCAGTGTCAACAGGGGGCGGGACTATGGCTACACCTTC. Translation: CASSVNRGRDYGYTF.

This clone has only a few counts. The chain employs TRBV10-3 and TRBJ2-5, with 8 bases that match TRBD2. From germline, CDR1 is ENHRY and CDR2 SYGVKD. The V segment lost 6 bases and the J segment 1 base; nucleotides outside the gene matches: 1. The CDR3 contains 13 residues. The CDR3 nucleotides are TGTGCCATCAGCGGGAGGGCCCAAGAGACCCAGTACTTC. Translation gives CAISGRAQETQYF.

The chain carries TRBV7-6 and TRBJ2-5; no reliable D call. The germline CDR1 and CDR2 sequences are SGHVS and FNYEAQ. The V gene lost 0 bases and the J gene lost 3 bases, with 8 bases spanning the gap. The CDR3 runs 14 residues. CDR3 in amino acids: CASSLANREETQYF. The CDR3 region has the DNA TGTGCCAGCAGCTTAGCGAATAGGGAAGAGACCCAGTACTTC.

The rearrangement joins TRBV7-6 to TRBJ2-1, with D uncertain. CDR3 size: 14 residues. CDR1 is SGHVS, CDR2 FNYEAQ, per germline. Trimming took 0 bases from V and 8 from J, leaving 11 bases between them. CDR3 DNA sequence: TGTGCCAGCAGCTTAGCCGTTGGGCTATATGAGCAGTTCTTC. Its protein product is CASSLAVGLYEQFF.

This chain links TRBV28 with TRBJ1-5; D unclear. The germline V gene has CDR1 MDHEN and CDR2 SYDVKM. Trimming shortened V by 3 bases and J by 3 bases, and 21 bases separated the two germline ends. This CDR3 has 18 residues. The CDR3 region is CASSFRLRINGDNQPQHF. Here the CDR3 DNA reads TGTGCCAGCAGTTTTCGCCTTCGTATCAACGGCGACAATCAGCCCCAGCATTTT.

The chain is built from TRBV27 and TRBJ2-2; unclear D gene. The V end was cut by 3 bases, the J end by 4 bases, with 12 bases between. In germline, CDR1 is MNHEY, CDR2 SMNVEV (reference sequence). The CDR3 is 15 residues long. The CDR3 coding sequence is TGTGCCAGCAGTTTCGGATCCACCTTCACCGGGGAGCTGTTTTTT. This codes for CASSFGSTFTGELFF.

The chain carries TRBV28 and TRBJ2-1; D unclear. Germline CDR1 and CDR2: MDHEN and SYDVKM. The CDR3 spans 12 residues. The V and J ends lost 10 bases and 4 bases respectively, with 11 bases between them. The CDR3 DNA reads as TGTGCCACATTCCAGGTTTACAATGAGCAGTTCTTC. It translates to CATFQVYNEQFF.

The chain joins TRBV7-3 to TRBJ2-1; 9 bases are shared with TRBD2. CDR1 and CDR2 (germline): SGHTA, FQGTGA. The V gene end was trimmed by 2 bases and the J gene end by 3 bases; junction bases not matched to a gene: 5. This CDR3 is built from 16 residues. Here the CDR3 reads CASSLWASGNYNEQFF. The DNA of the CDR3 is TGTGCCAGCAGCTTATGGGCTAGCGGGAACTACAATGAGCAGTTCTTC.

The chain has TRBV6-6 and TRBJ1-2; no clear D. Trimming shortened V by 8 bases and J by 5 bases, and 18 bases separated the two germline ends. The CDR3 is 14 amino acids. Germline CDR1 MNHNY, CDR2 SVGAGI (reference sequence). CDR3 in DNA: TGTGCCAGCGGAGGACCACGGGGTCGGTATGGCTACACCTTC. As protein: CASGGPRGRYGYTF.

In regard to this clone: An end of the junction differs from the germline gene, which may be a read error. The rearrangement links TRBV18 to TRBJ1-2, with D possibly matching TRBD1 (5 bases). The CDR3 is made up of 11 amino acids. Germline CDR1 is KGHSH and CDR2 is LQKENI. CDR3 coding DNA: TGTGCCAGCTCACCGCAGGGTGAATTAGTCTTC. Translated: CASSPQGELVF.

About this clone: The same CDR3 is also encoded by other DNA sequences in this sample. The genes are TRBV28 and TRBJ2-6; either TRBD1 or TRBD2 may supply D (6 bases each). Trimming took off 2 bases at V and 2 bases at J, with 7 bases between the two ends. The CDR3 is 15 residues long. In germline, CDR1 is MDHEN, CDR2 SYDVKM. The CDR3 DNA reads TGTGCCAGCAGTTTAGGGGGGCCTGGGGCCAACGTCCTGACTTTC. Its translation is CASSLGGPGANVLTF.

This chain connects TRBV7-9 to TRBJ2-7, with D unresolved. Trimming removed 4 bases at V and 9 bases at J, with 10 bases between. Germline CDR1 reads SEHNR; CDR2 reads FQNEAQ (reference sequence). This CDR3 is built from 11 residues. The CDR3 bases are TGTGCCAGCAGCTCCTTCTTGGTGCAGTACTTC. Its translation: CASSSFLVQYF. Supplemented by reference TRBV7-9 and TRBJ2-7, the full variable domain reads DTGVSQNPRHKITKRGQNVTFRCDPISEHNRLYWYRQTLGQGPEFLTYFQNEAQLEKSRLLSDRFSAERPKGSFSTLEIQRTEQGDSAMYLCASSSFLVQYFGPGTRLTVT.

The CDR3 DNA follows: TGTGCCAGCAGCCAATCCGGGACTAGCGGGAGTCTATGGTTCTTC. This encodes CASSQSGTSGSLWFF. The gene calls are TRBV5-4 and TRBJ2-1, with 14 bases lining up with TRBD2. The trim removed 4 bases at V and 15 bases at J, leaving 12 bases unmatched. Per the germline V gene, CDR1 is SGHNT and CDR2 is YYREEE (reference sequence). The length of the CDR3 is 15 residues.

This clone turned up a few times. V usage is TRBV4-2 and J usage is TRBJ1-2; maybe TRBD1 (5 bases). This CDR3 has 17 residues. Germline-derived CDR1 and CDR2 are LGHNA and YNFKEQ. V lost 6 bases and J lost 5, with 25 bases in between. The CDR3 is CASSPGTSRLTSYGYTF. The DNA of the CDR3 is TGTGCCAGCAGTCCGGGGACGTCGAGACTTACTAGTTATGGCTACACCTTC.

The chain recombines TRBV28 with TRBJ2-5, with 9 bases aligning to TRBD1. In germline, CDR1 is MDHEN, CDR2 SYDVKM. The CDR3 totals 15 residues. Trimming cost V 4 bases and J 4 bases; bases outside gene matches: 7. The CDR3 bases are TGTGCCAGCAGTTCGCCACAGGGGGCGGGAGAGACCCAGTACTTC. Translated: CASSSPQGAGETQYF.

The chain links TRBV7-3 to TRBJ2-2; the match to TRBD2 covers 10 bases. Per the germline V gene, CDR1 is SGHTA and CDR2 is FQGTGA. There are 17 residues in the CDR3. After removal of 5 bases from V and 4 bases from J, the junction contained 10 bases not matched to a gene. CDR3 loop: CASSQQAGGPSTGELFF. CDR3 nucleotide sequence: TGTGCCAGCAGCCAGCAAGCGGGAGGGCCTTCCACCGGGGAGCTGTTTTTT.

This rearrangement joins TRBV5-4 to TRBJ2-7; D is unclear. Trimming shortened V by 5 bases and J by 0 bases, and 9 bases separated the two germline ends. Germline V gene lookup returns CDR1 SGHNT and CDR2 YYREEE (reference sequence). The CDR3 totals 13 residues. The CDR3 reads CASRVRSSYEQYF. For the CDR3, the DNA is TGTGCCAGCAGAGTGAGGAGCTCCTACGAGCAGTACTTC.

This chain links TRBV27 with TRBJ2-7, with 7 positions matching TRBD2. The CDR3 runs to 14 residues. The ends lost 2 bases at V and 6 bases at J; junction bases unmatched: 7. CDR1 is MNHEY, CDR2 SMNVEV, per germline (reference sequence). The DNA for the CDR3 is TGTGCCAGCAGTTTAAGGCGGGAGAGTGCCGAGCAGTACTTC. Amino acids: CASSLRRESAEQYF.

Only a few counts were recorded for this clone. The CDR3 coding sequence is TGTGCCAGCAGAGCCCGCGGGGGTAGTAGCGGCTACGAGCAGTACTTC. Its protein is CASRARGGSSGYEQYF. The chain joins TRBV2 to TRBJ2-7; 7 nucleotides line up with TRBD2. The CDR3 loop spans 16 amino acids. From germline, CDR1 is SNHLY and CDR2 FYNNEI. J was trimmed by 3 bases and V by 6 bases; bases with no gene match: 14.

This clone was recorded at least ten times. CDR3 region: CATRSGANVLTF. The DNA for the CDR3 is TGTGCCACCCGGTCTGGGGCCAACGTCCTGACTTTC. The rearrangement uses TRBV10-3 and TRBJ2-6, with D unresolved. V lost 10 bases, J lost 1 base, and 5 bases lay in between. Germline values: CDR1 ENHRY, CDR2 SYGVKD. The CDR3 runs 12 residues.

The chain joins TRBV2 to TRBJ2-2, with D perhaps matching TRBD1 or TRBD2 (5 bases each). Between the trimmed V and J ends, which lost 5 bases and 3 bases, there was a span of 13 bases. This CDR3 has 15 residues. CDR1 is SNHLY and CDR2 is FYNNEI in the germline V gene. For the CDR3, the DNA is TGTGCCAGCAGTTGGGGACGGCGGTACACCGGGGAGCTGTTTTTT. Its protein is CASSWGRRYTGELFF.

This clone was detected only a few times. The chain uses TRBV7-2 and TRBJ2-2; 7 bases are a match to TRBD1. Per the germline V gene, CDR1 is SGHTA and CDR2 is FQGNSA. V was pared by 4 bases and J by 12 bases, with 2 bases of the junction left unmatched. The CDR3 is 11 residues long. The CDR3 DNA reads as TGTGCCAGCAGCTCGACAGGGAAGCTGTTTTTT. It encodes CASSSTGKLFF.

This clone was seen more than once but under ten times. The chain recombines TRBV2 with TRBJ2-3; D may match TRBD1 or TRBD2 (5 bases each). V was clipped by 1 base and J by 2 bases, with 10 bases between them. Germline CDR1 SNHLY, CDR2 FYNNEI. This CDR3 has 15 amino acids. The chain's CDR3 is CASSEGGINTDTQYF. The CDR3 DNA reads as TGTGCCAGCAGTGAAGGGGGGATAAACACAGATACGCAGTATTTT.

The chain uses TRBV7-9 and TRBJ2-5; D not resolved. The CDR3 loop spans 11 amino acids. V lost 6 bases, J lost 4 bases, and 6 bases lay in between. Per the germline V gene, CDR1 is SEHNR and CDR2 is FQNEAQ (reference sequence). CDR3 residues: CASSTVETQYF. CDR3 coding DNA: TGTGCCAGCAGTACCGTAGAGACCCAGTACTTC. The full variable domain, completed using reference TRBV7-9 and TRBJ2-5, is DTGVSQNPRHKITKRGQNVTFRCDPISEHNRLYWYRQTLGQGPEFLTYFQNEAQLEKSRLLSDRFSAERPKGSFSTLEIQRTEQGDSAMYLCASSTVETQYFGPGTRLLVL.

A few counts support this clone. The chain couples TRBV27 to TRBJ1-2, with D tentatively TRBD1 (5 bases). Germline V gene data show CDR1 as MNHEY and CDR2 as SMNVEV (reference sequence). V was shortened by 3 bases and J by 6 bases, with 26 bases between the two germline ends. The CDR3 consists of 18 residues. CDR3 sequence (DNA): TGTGCCAGCAGTTTTTTTACTAGCGGGGCAGGGCCCAAGGATGGCTACACCTTC. Translation gives CASSFFTSGAGPKDGYTF.